These 10 T cell receptor beta chains were sequenced from one sample in a study of blood T cell repertoires in COVID-19. Clones were sequenced by immunoSEQ multiplex PCR, and TCRdb holds only the in-frame ones, with some missing. This sample yields approximately 77,000 clones, of which 88% are seen a single time; around 7% belongs to the top ten. The specimen sequenced was peripheral blood. These receptors all stem from a woman of 80 years or more with acute or convalescent COVID-19.

The rearrangement uses TRBV7-2 and TRBJ1-6; 9 bases fit TRBD1. J lost 3 bases, V lost 6 bases, and 9 bases had no gene match. CDR1 and CDR2 from the germline V gene are SGHTA and FQGNSA. The CDR3 extends over 17 amino acids. The CDR3 sequence is CASSRSQGAFYNSPLHF. CDR3 in DNA: TGTGCCAGCAGTCGGTCACAGGGGGCGTTCTATAATTCACCCCTCCACTTT.

The genes are TRBV19 and TRBJ1-1, with TRBD1 matching over 7 bases. Germline CDR1 reads LNHDA; CDR2 reads SQIVND (reference sequence). V lost 9 bases and J lost 1; bases outside the gene matches: 8. This CDR3 is 14 amino acids long. The CDR3 DNA sequence: TGTGCCAGCACACAGACAGGGAGGAACACTGAAGCTTTCTTT. It specifies CASTQTGRNTEAFF.

CDR3 amino acids: CASSPGADRNEKLFF. In DNA form, the CDR3 reads TGTGCCAGCAGTCCTGGGGCGGACAGGAATGAAAAACTGTTTTTT. The chain links TRBV2 to TRBJ1-4; TRBD1 aligns across 7 bases. Trimming at V came to 5 bases and at J to 5 bases, leaving 8 bases not matched to a gene. The CDR3 covers 15 residues. Germline V gives CDR1 SNHLY, CDR2 FYNNEI. Using reference TRBV2 and TRBJ1-4 for the parts outside the CDR3, the full variable domain is EPEVTQTPSHQVTQMGQEVILRCVPISNHLYFYWYRQILGQKVEFLVSFYNNEISEKSEIFDDQFSVERPDGSNFTLKIRSTKLEDSAMYFCASSPGADRNEKLFFGSGTQLSVL.

The V gene is TRBV6-1, the J gene TRBJ1-2, with D possibly matching TRBD1 (5 bases). The germline CDR1 and CDR2 sequences are MNHNS and SASEGT. The CDR3 totals 13 residues. V dropped 0 bases and J dropped 5 bases, with 7 bases sitting between them. The CDR3 protein is CASSEADSYGYTF. The CDR3 DNA follows: TGTGCCAGCAGTGAAGCCGACAGTTATGGCTACACCTTC.

The chain's CDR3 is CASSVRDRGLMNTEAFF. In DNA form, the CDR3 reads TGTGCCAGTAGTGTCCGGGACAGGGGCCTCATGAACACTGAAGCTTTCTTT. V is TRBV19 and J is TRBJ1-1, with 10 bases lining up with TRBD1. Germline V gives CDR1 LNHDA, CDR2 SQIVND (reference sequence). CDR3 length: 17 residues. Trimming took 5 bases from V and 0 from J; bases not matched to a gene: 9.

The CDR3 sequence is CASSLNTYEQYF. The CDR3 DNA is TGCGCCAGCAGCTTGAACACCTACGAGCAGTACTTC. The V and J genes are TRBV5-1 and TRBJ2-7; no definite D call. V lost 1 base, J lost 2 bases, and 4 bases lay in between. Per germline, CDR1 SGHRS and CDR2 YFSETQ. This CDR3 contains 12 residues.

The chain uses TRBV2 and TRBJ2-1; TRBD2 aligns across 11 bases. The CDR3 sequence is 14 residues long. The germline V gene has CDR1 SNHLY and CDR2 FYNNEI. After removal of 5 bases from V and 8 bases from J, the junction contained 5 bases not matched to a gene. The CDR3 DNA reads as TGTGCCAGCAGTTTAGCGGGGGGGCACCATGAGCAGTTCTTC. Translating it yields CASSLAGGHHEQFF. The entire variable domain, with the rest obtained from reference TRBV2 and TRBJ2-1, is as follows: EPEVTQTPSHQVTQMGQEVILRCVPISNHLYFYWYRQILGQKVEFLVSFYNNEISEKSEIFDDQFSVERPDGSNFTLKIRSTKLEDSAMYFCASSLAGGHHEQFFGPGTRLTVL.

The gene calls are TRBV27 and TRBJ2-7; 11 nucleotides match TRBD2. Per the germline V gene, CDR1 is MNHEY and CDR2 is SMNVEV (reference sequence). The CDR3 length is 16 residues. The V gene end was trimmed by 8 bases and the J gene end by 2 bases; junction bases not matched to a gene: 11. This CDR3 reads CASDGTSGNGPYEQYF. CDR3 nucleotide sequence: TGTGCCAGCGACGGGACTAGCGGAAACGGGCCCTACGAGCAGTACTTC.

This chain links TRBV25-1 with TRBJ1-6; 7 bases fit TRBD1. This CDR3 is built from 15 residues. V lost 3 bases, J lost 7 bases, and 6 bases stayed unmatched. Per germline, CDR1 MGHDK and CDR2 SYGVNS. The CDR3 is CASSETGISNSPLHF. CDR3 coding DNA: TGTGCCAGCAGTGAGACAGGGATCTCAAATTCACCCCTCCACTTT. Full variable domain (remainder filled in from reference TRBV25-1 and TRBJ1-6): EADIYQTPRYLVIGTGKKITLECSQTMGHDKMYWYQQDPGMELHLIHYSYGVNSTEKGDLSSESTVSRIRTEHFPLTLESARPSHTSQYLCASSETGISNSPLHFGNGTRLTVT.

The chain uses TRBV18 and TRBJ2-2; D is possibly TRBD1 (5 bases). The CDR3 has 14 amino acids. The ends were cut back, 4 bases at V and 2 bases at J, with 8 bases in the middle. Germline values: CDR1 KGHSH, CDR2 LQKENI. The CDR3 bases are TGTGCCAGCTCACAGGGGCAAAACACCGGGGAGCTGTTTTTT. It specifies CASSQGQNTGELFF.